The 30 T cell receptor beta chains below all came from one sample that was sequenced in a study of T cell changes during pregnancy in multiple sclerosis. Data came from immunoSEQ multiplex PCR; TCRdb stores just in-frame clones and leaves some out. The sample shows roughly 60,000 clones, 90% to 95% of them seen only once. The specimen was CD4+ T cells from peripheral blood mononuclear cells, collected before pregnancy. These receptors were taken from a female donor with multiple sclerosis, enrolled in a pregnancy study.

The V gene is TRBV6-5, the J gene TRBJ2-1, with D unclear. This CDR3 is built from 15 residues. Germline V gives CDR1 MNHEY, CDR2 SVGAGI. Trimming took 6 bases from V and 3 from J, leaving 15 bases between them. The CDR3 DNA follows: TGTGCCAGCAGCGAAAAGTACTCGCTCTACAATGAGCAGTTCTTC. Its protein is CASSEKYSLYNEQFF.

The chain carries TRBV7-2 and TRBJ2-7, with D perhaps TRBD1 (6 bases). V was shortened by 4 bases and J by 6 bases, with 7 bases between the two germline ends. The CDR3 extends over 11 amino acids. Per germline, CDR1 SGHTA and CDR2 FQGNSA. CDR3 sequence (DNA): TGTGCCAGCAGCTCAGGGGTCGAGCAGTACTTC. Translating it yields CASSSGVEQYF.

This chain links TRBV14 with TRBJ2-2; 12 bases fit TRBD2. Germline loops: CDR1 SGHDN, CDR2 FVKESK. Trimming took 3 bases from V and 4 from J; bases not matched to a gene: 6. CDR3 length: 17 amino acids. CDR3 amino acids: CASSQITSGRFTGELFF. The CDR3 DNA reads as TGTGCCAGCAGCCAGATAACTAGCGGGAGGTTCACCGGGGAGCTGTTTTTT. The variable domain in full, with the rest retrieved from reference TRBV14 and TRBJ2-2, is EAGVTQFPSHSVIEKGQTVTLRCDPISGHDNLYWYRRVMGKEIKFLLHFVKESKQDESGMPNNRFLAERTGGTYSTLKVQPAELEDSGVYFCASSQITSGRFTGELFFGEGSRLTVL.

The rearrangement uses TRBV5-6 and TRBJ2-3; D perhaps matches TRBD2 (5 bases). Germline lookup yields CDR1 SGHDT and CDR2 YYEEEE. The CDR3 spans 13 residues. The germline V and J ends were trimmed by 0 bases and 6 bases, with 8 bases remaining between them. The CDR3 protein is CASSLVLADTQYF. CDR3 nucleotide sequence: TGTGCCAGCAGCTTGGTGTTAGCGGATACGCAGTATTTT.

The chain has TRBV11-3 and TRBJ2-5, with D possibly TRBD1 on 6 matching bases. There are 15 residues in the CDR3. Germline CDR1 SGHNT, CDR2 YENEEA. V lost 4 bases to trimming and J lost 2 bases, with 14 bases between them. The CDR3 region is CASSSEQGWQETQYF. The CDR3 nucleotides are TGTGCCAGCAGCTCGGAGCAGGGGTGGCAAGAGACCCAGTACTTC.

As to this clone: At one end the junction does not follow the germline gene, possibly because of a read error. This chain uses TRBV11-2 with TRBJ2-2; TRBD1 matches at 7 bases. The CDR3 is 14 residues long. Per the germline V gene, CDR1 is SGHAT and CDR2 is FQNNGV. The DNA for the CDR3 is TGTGCCAGCAGCCTAGACAGGGCGGCCGGGGAGCTGTTTTTT. Residues: CASSLDRAAGELFF. The full variable domain, with the rest looked up from reference TRBV11-2 and TRBJ2-2, is EAGVAQSPRYKIIEKRQSVAFWCNPISGHATLYWYQQILGQGPKLLIQFQNNGVVDDSQLPKDRFSAERLKGVDSTLKIQPAKLEDSAVYLCASSLDRAAGELFFGEGSRLTVL.

The V and J genes are TRBV2 and TRBJ1-1, with TRBD1 as a possible D gene (5 bases). Deletions cut 7 bases from V and 4 bases from J, with 19 bases between. CDR3 size: 15 residues. Germline values: CDR1 SNHLY, CDR2 FYNNEI. This chain's CDR3 is CASTAEGVTSTEAFF. CDR3 coding DNA: TGTGCCAGCACCGCGGAAGGGGTAACAAGCACTGAAGCTTTCTTT.

The chain has TRBV10-1 and TRBJ2-7; D ambiguous. The V gene lost 7 bases and the J gene lost 6 bases, with 13 bases spanning the gap. The CDR3 is made up of 12 amino acids. Germline V gives CDR1 WNHNN, CDR2 SYGVQD (reference sequence). The CDR3 reads CASNRLSPEQYF. In DNA, the CDR3 is TGCGCCAGCAACCGACTGTCGCCCGAGCAGTACTTC.

This clone was recorded only once. V is TRBV11-2 and J is TRBJ2-7; 8 nucleotides match TRBD2. CDR3 size: 16 residues. From germline, CDR1 is SGHAT and CDR2 FQNNGV. Trimming removed 2 bases from V and 6 bases from J; junction bases left unmatched: 12. The CDR3 nucleotides read TGTGCCAGCAGCTTACCCCGCTGGCGGGAGGACGTCGAGCAGTACTTC. This translates into CASSLPRWREDVEQYF.

The rearrangement uses TRBV28 and TRBJ2-7; D may be TRBD2 (6 bases). Germline CDR1 is MDHEN and CDR2 is SYDVKM. Between the trimmed V and J ends, which lost 1 base and 6 bases, there was a span of 19 bases. The CDR3 runs 16 residues. The CDR3 nucleotides are TGTGCCAGCAGTTTATACAGACCTTACAGGCGGGGCGAGCAGTACTTC. Protein: CASSLYRPYRRGEQYF.

J is TRBJ2-7 and V is TRBV14, with D tentatively TRBD2 (5 bases). The V end lost 3 bases, the J end lost 3 bases, and 15 bases lay between the germline ends. The germline V gene has CDR1 SGHDN and CDR2 FVKESK. The CDR3 is made up of 15 amino acids. The CDR3 nucleotides read TGTGCCAGCAGCCACCGAAGAGCGGATTTCTACGAGCAGTACTTC. It encodes CASSHRRADFYEQYF. Together with reference TRBV14 and TRBJ2-7, the CDR3 gives the full variable domain: EAGVTQFPSHSVIEKGQTVTLRCDPISGHDNLYWYRRVMGKEIKFLLHFVKESKQDESGMPNNRFLAERTGGTYSTLKVQPAELEDSGVYFCASSHRRADFYEQYFGPGTRLTVT.

J is TRBJ2-1 and V is TRBV6-5; 11 positions agree with TRBD2. Germline V gives CDR1 MNHEY, CDR2 SVGAGI. The CDR3 length is 14 residues. Unmatched junction bases numbered 1, after V lost 5 bases and J lost 4 bases. CDR3 loop: CASSRTSGYNEQFF. The DNA of the CDR3 is TGTGCCAGCAGTCGGACTAGCGGGTACAATGAGCAGTTCTTC.

The CDR3 region has the DNA TGTGCCAGCAGCAACAGGGACACTGAAGCTTTCTTT. Translating gives CASSNRDTEAFF. This chain joins TRBV28 and TRBJ1-1, with D possibly TRBD1 on 6 matching bases. Looked up from germline, CDR1 is MDHEN and CDR2 is SYDVKM. The V and J ends lost 6 bases and 3 bases respectively, with 8 bases between them. The CDR3 extends over 12 amino acids.

V is TRBV7-9 and J is TRBJ2-3, with TRBD1 matching 10 bases. CDR1 SEHNR and CDR2 FQNEAQ come from the germline V gene (reference sequence). The CDR3 runs 14 residues. J lost 6 bases, V lost 5 bases, and 5 bases had no gene match. The CDR3 here is CASSAGQGGDTQYF. CDR3 bases: TGTGCCAGCAGCGCCGGACAGGGGGGGGATACGCAGTATTTT.

The genes are TRBV9 and TRBJ1-1; the D is unclear. The CDR3 spans 16 residues. With 1 base removed from V and 0 bases from J, the gap between germline ends came to 13 bases. The germline V gene has CDR1 SGDLS and CDR2 YYNGEE. The CDR3 DNA follows: TGTGCCAGCAGCGTAAGTGGTGTGACACTGAACACTGAAGCTTTCTTT. Residues: CASSVSGVTLNTEAFF. Looking up the rest from reference TRBV9 and TRBJ1-1 gives the full variable domain: DSGVTQTPKHLITATGQRVTLRCSPRSGDLSVYWYQQSLDQGLQFLIQYYNGEERAKGNILERFSAQQFPDLHSELNLSSLELGDSALYFCASSVSGVTLNTEAFFGQGTRLTVV.

This clone was detected only once. This rearrangement joins TRBV5-1 to TRBJ1-4; TRBD1 might be the D (6 bases). CDR3 size: 17 residues. From germline, CDR1 is SGHRS and CDR2 YFSETQ. The V gene lost 6 bases and the J gene lost 4 bases, with 22 bases spanning the gap. Here the CDR3 DNA reads TGCGCCAGCAAAGGGGGGACTAGCGGGATCGTTAATGAAAAACTGTTTTTT. This codes for CASKGGTSGIVNEKLFF.

The V call is TRBV27, the J call TRBJ1-1; tentatively, D is TRBD1 (6 bases). Trimming left V 4 bases short and J 3 bases short, with 15 bases between. The CDR3 covers 15 residues. Germline V gene sequence: CDR1 MNHEY, CDR2 SMNVEV (reference sequence). The chain's CDR3 is CASSWYRVDDTEAFF. The DNA for the CDR3 is TGTGCCAGCAGTTGGTACAGGGTGGACGACACTGAAGCTTTCTTT.

V usage is TRBV6-1 and J usage is TRBJ1-4; maybe TRBD1 (5 bases). V shed 7 bases and J shed 5 bases, with 11 bases lying between them. This CDR3 contains 13 residues. Germline CDR1 MNHNS, CDR2 SASEGT. The CDR3 DNA reads TGTGCCAGCACCCCCAGGGTGAATGAAAAACTGTTTTTT. This codes for CASTPRVNEKLFF.

The J gene is TRBJ2-3, the V gene TRBV27, with a weak D call TRBD2 (5 bases). Germline loops: CDR1 MNHEY, CDR2 SMNVEV (reference sequence). CDR3 size: 16 residues. The ends were cut back, 5 bases at V and 2 bases at J, with 17 bases in the middle. CDR3 nucleotide sequence: TGTGCCAGCAGTGCTCAACTAGAAGACAACACAGATACGCAGTATTTT. This encodes CASSAQLEDNTDTQYF.

The chain joins TRBV7-3 to TRBJ2-2; 11 bases align to TRBD1. CDR1 SGHTA and CDR2 FQGTGA come from the germline V gene. Losses at the gene ends were 5 bases for V and 5 bases for J; bases not matched to a gene: 7. The CDR3 extends over 16 amino acids. The CDR3 coding sequence is TGTGCCAGCAGCCCCGGACAGGGGGCTTGGACCGGGGAGCTGTTTTTT. Translated: CASSPGQGAWTGELFF.

The genes are TRBV5-5 and TRBJ1-5; 11 bases match TRBD1. The CDR3 is 15 residues long. The V segment lost 3 bases and the J segment 4 bases; nucleotides outside the gene matches: 3. Looked up from germline, CDR1 is SGHKS and CDR2 is YYEKEE (reference sequence). The CDR3 loop reads CASSSGQGENQPQHF. The CDR3 DNA sequence: TGTGCCAGCAGCTCGGGACAGGGGGAAAATCAGCCCCAGCATTTT.

The CDR3 sequence is CASRGTGSEKLFF. The CDR3 DNA sequence: TGTGCCAGCAGAGGGACAGGGTCTGAAAAACTGTTTTTT. V is TRBV27 and J is TRBJ1-4; 9 nucleotides align to TRBD1. Germline CDR1 reads MNHEY; CDR2 reads SMNVEV (reference sequence). Trimming removed 6 bases from V and 7 bases from J; junction bases left unmatched: 3. The CDR3 has 13 residues.

This chain uses TRBV5-6 with TRBJ1-3; D possibly corresponds to TRBD1 (6 bases). This CDR3 contains 19 residues. Germline V CDR1 and CDR2: SGHDT, YYEEEE. V was pared by 1 base and J by 0 bases, with 20 bases between. As DNA, the CDR3 is TGTGCCAGCAGCTTGCTCGGACGGACAGCTACCTTCTCTGGAAACACCATATATTTT. Its translation: CASSLLGRTATFSGNTIYF.

This clone was counted once. The chain carries TRBV18 and TRBJ1-5, with D perhaps TRBD1 (6 bases). The CDR3 is made up of 13 amino acids. CDR1 and CDR2 from the germline V gene are KGHSH and LQKENI. Deletions cut 8 bases from V and 3 bases from J, with 11 bases between. The CDR3 region has the DNA TGTGCCAGCGCGCGACAGGACAATCAGCCCCAGCATTTT. Amino acids: CASARQDNQPQHF.

This clone was seen just once. The chain couples TRBV7-2 to TRBJ1-1; D is unresolved. Germline V gene data show CDR1 as SGHTA and CDR2 as FQGNSA. This CDR3 is built from 15 residues. V shed 0 bases and J shed 10 bases, with 18 bases lying between them. CDR3 nucleotides: TGTGCCAGCAGCTTAGCCACAGCTAATGAAGCTGGAGCTTTCTTT. Its protein is CASSLATANEAGAFF.

This clone appeared a few times. The rearrangement uses TRBV2 and TRBJ1-1; D is possibly TRBD1 (6 bases). The CDR3 has 13 residues. Germline V gene sequence: CDR1 SNHLY, CDR2 FYNNEI. Trimming took 6 bases from V and 1 from J, leaving 9 bases between them. The DNA for the CDR3 is TGTGCCAGCAGGGGACAACCGAACACTGAAGCTTTCTTT. It yields the protein CASRGQPNTEAFF.

The chain combines TRBV27 with TRBJ2-2, with 10 bases lining up with TRBD1. The CDR3 length is 16 residues. J gave up 2 bases and V 4 bases, and 4 bases lay outside the gene matches. Germline lookup yields CDR1 MNHEY and CDR2 SMNVEV (reference sequence). CDR3 sequence reads: CASSSGTGVNTGELFF. The CDR3 DNA follows: TGTGCCAGCAGTTCCGGGACAGGGGTTAACACCGGGGAGCTGTTTTTT.

The rearrangement uses TRBV5-8 and TRBJ1-2; 7 bases are shared with TRBD1. The CDR3 runs to 16 residues. The J segment lost 7 bases and the V segment lost 0 bases, leaving 12 bases of the junction unmatched. Germline-derived CDR1 and CDR2 are SGHTS and YDEGEE. DNA of the CDR3: TGTGCCAGCAGCTTGGCCGGACAGGCCCTAATGGTTGGCTACACCTTC. Protein: CASSLAGQALMVGYTF.

J is TRBJ2-2 and V is TRBV6-6; D possibly corresponds to TRBD2 (6 bases). V shed 7 bases and J shed 4 bases, with 19 bases lying between them. The CDR3 has 16 residues. Germline lookup yields CDR1 MNHNY and CDR2 SVGAGI (reference sequence). The CDR3: CASTSRPSALTGELFF. The DNA for the CDR3 is TGTGCCAGCACTAGTCGTCCTAGCGCGCTCACCGGGGAGCTGTTTTTT.

This rearrangement joins TRBV7-2 to TRBJ2-1; 8 nucleotides line up with TRBD2. The junction had 7 bases not matched to a gene; V was cut back by 5 bases and J by 7 bases. The CDR3 extends over 14 amino acids. Germline loops: CDR1 SGHTA, CDR2 FQGNSA. The DNA of the CDR3 is TGTGCCAGCAGCCGGGACCCGGGGGGGAATGAGCAGTTCTTC. Amino acids: CASSRDPGGNEQFF.